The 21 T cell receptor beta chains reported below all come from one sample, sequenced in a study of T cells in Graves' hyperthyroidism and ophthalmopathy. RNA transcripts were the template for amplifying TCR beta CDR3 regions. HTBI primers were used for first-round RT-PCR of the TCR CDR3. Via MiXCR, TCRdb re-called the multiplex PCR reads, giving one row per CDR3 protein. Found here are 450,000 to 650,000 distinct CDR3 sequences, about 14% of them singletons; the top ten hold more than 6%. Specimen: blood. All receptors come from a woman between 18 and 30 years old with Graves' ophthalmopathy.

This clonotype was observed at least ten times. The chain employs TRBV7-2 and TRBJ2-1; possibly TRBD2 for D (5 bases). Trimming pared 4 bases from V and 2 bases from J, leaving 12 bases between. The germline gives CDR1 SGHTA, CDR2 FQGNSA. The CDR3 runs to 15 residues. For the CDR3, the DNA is TGTGCCAGCAGCTCCTCTGCCGGGACCTACAATGAGCAGTTCTTC. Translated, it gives CASSSSAGTYNEQFF.

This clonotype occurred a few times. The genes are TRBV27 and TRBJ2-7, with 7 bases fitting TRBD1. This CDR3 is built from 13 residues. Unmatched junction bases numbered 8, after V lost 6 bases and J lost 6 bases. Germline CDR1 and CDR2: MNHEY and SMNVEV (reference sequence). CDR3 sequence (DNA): TGTGCCAGCAGATATTCAGGGGGTGGCGAGCAGTACTTC. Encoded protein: CASRYSGGGEQYF.

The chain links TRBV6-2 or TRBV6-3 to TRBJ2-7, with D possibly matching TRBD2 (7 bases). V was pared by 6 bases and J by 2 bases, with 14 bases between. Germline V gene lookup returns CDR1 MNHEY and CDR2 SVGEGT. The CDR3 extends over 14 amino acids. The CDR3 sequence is CASSRRGAPYEQYF. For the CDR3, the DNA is TGTGCCAGCAGCCGCCGGGGGGCCCCCTACGAGCAGTACTTC.

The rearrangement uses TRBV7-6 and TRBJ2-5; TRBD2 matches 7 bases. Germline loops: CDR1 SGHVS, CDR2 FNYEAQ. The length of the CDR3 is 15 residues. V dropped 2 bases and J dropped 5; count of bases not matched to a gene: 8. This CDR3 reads CASSLRGGSVETQYF. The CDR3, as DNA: TGTGCCAGCAGCTTAAGGGGCGGGAGTGTGGAGACCCAGTACTTC.

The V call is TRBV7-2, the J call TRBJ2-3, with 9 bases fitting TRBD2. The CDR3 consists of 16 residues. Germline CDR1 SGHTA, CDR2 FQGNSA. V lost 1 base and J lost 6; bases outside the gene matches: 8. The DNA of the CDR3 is TGTGCCAGCAGCTTAGGTCTAGCGGGAAGTATGGATACGCAGTATTTT. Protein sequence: CASSLGLAGSMDTQYF.

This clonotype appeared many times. The CDR3 region has the DNA TGTGCCAGCACCCAAGGGGGGATCGATGACCGGGGCTATGGCTACACCTTC. Translation gives CASTQGGIDDRGYGYTF. The gene calls are TRBV12-3 or TRBV12-4 and TRBJ1-2, with D tentatively TRBD1 (6 bases). The CDR3 consists of 17 residues. V dropped 7 bases and J dropped 4 bases, with 25 bases sitting between them.

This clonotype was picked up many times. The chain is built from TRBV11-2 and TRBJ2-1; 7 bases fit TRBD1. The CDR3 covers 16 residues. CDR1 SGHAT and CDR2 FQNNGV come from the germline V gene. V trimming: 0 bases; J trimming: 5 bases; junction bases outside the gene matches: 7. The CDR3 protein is CASSLEAGGRNNEQFF. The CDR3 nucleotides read TGTGCCAGCAGCTTAGAAGCAGGGGGACGCAACAATGAGCAGTTCTTC.

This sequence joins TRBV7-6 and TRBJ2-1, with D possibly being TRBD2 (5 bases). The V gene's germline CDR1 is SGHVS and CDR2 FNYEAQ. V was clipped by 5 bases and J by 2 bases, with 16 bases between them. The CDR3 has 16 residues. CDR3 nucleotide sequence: TGTGCCAGCAGCCCGGCTGGAGGCGGGCCCTACAATGAGCAGTTCTTC. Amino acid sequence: CASSPAGGGPYNEQFF.

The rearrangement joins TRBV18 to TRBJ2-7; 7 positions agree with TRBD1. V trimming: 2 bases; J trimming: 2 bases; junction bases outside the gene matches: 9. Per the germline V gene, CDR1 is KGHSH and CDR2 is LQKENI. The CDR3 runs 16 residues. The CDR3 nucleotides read TGTGCCAGCTCACCAACCGGGACAGATAGTCCCTACGAGCAGTACTTC. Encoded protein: CASSPTGTDSPYEQYF.

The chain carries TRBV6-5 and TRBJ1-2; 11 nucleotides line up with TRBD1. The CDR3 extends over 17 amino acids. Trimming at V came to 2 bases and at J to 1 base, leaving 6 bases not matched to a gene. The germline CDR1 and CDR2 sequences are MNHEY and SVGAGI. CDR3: CASSYRGTGGNNYGYTF. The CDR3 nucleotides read TGTGCCAGCAGTTACCGCGGGACAGGGGGGAATAACTATGGCTACACCTTC.

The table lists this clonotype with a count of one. CDR3 amino acids: CASGFHNIPLHF. The CDR3 region has the DNA TGTGCTAGTGGTTTCCACAATATCCCCCTCCACTTT. This chain joins TRBV12-5 and TRBJ1-6; D unclear. The CDR3 spans 12 residues. The V and J ends lost 3 bases and 13 bases respectively, with 10 bases between them. CDR1 is LGHNT and CDR2 is FRNRAP in the germline V gene.

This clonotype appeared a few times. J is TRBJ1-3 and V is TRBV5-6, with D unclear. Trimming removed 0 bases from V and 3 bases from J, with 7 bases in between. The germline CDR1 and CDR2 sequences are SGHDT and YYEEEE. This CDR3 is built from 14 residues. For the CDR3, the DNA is TGTGCCAGCAGCTTGGCCGGGATTGGAAACACCATATATTTT. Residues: CASSLAGIGNTIYF.

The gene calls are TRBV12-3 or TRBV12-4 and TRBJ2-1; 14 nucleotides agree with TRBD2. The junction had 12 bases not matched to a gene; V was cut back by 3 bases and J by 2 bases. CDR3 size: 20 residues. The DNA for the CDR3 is TGTGCCAGCAGTTTGGGGCGGACAGGACTAGCGGGAGGACCCTACAATGAGCAGTTCTTC. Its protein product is CASSLGRTGLAGGPYNEQFF.

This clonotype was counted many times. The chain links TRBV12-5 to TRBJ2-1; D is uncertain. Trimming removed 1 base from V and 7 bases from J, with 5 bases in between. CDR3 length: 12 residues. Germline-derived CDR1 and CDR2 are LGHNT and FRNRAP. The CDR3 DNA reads TGTGCTAGTGGTTTGGGCCTGAATGAGCAGTTCTTC. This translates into CASGLGLNEQFF.

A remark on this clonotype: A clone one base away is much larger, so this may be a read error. This CDR3 reads CASSRTGKNTEAFF. The CDR3 DNA reads as TGTGCCAGCAGCAGGACAGGGAAGAACACTGAAGCTTTCTTT. The rearrangement uses TRBV11-3 and TRBJ1-1; 8 bases match TRBD1. Germline V gives CDR1 SGHNT, CDR2 YENEEA. There are 14 residues in the CDR3. V gave up 5 bases and J gave up 1 base; unmatched junction bases: 3.

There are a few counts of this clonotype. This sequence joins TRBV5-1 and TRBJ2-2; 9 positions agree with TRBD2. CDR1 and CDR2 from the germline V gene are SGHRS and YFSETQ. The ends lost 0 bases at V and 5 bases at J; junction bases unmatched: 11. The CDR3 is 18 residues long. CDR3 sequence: CASSLDRGLAGVTGELFF. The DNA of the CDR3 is TGCGCCAGCAGCTTGGATCGGGGCTTAGCGGGAGTTACCGGGGAGCTGTTTTTT.

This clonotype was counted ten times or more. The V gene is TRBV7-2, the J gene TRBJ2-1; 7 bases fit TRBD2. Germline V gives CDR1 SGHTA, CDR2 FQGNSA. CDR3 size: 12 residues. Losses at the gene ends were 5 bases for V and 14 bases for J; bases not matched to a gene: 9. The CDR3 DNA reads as TGTGCCAGCAGCCCCCAAGGACTAGACGAGTTCTTC. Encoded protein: CASSPQGLDEFF.

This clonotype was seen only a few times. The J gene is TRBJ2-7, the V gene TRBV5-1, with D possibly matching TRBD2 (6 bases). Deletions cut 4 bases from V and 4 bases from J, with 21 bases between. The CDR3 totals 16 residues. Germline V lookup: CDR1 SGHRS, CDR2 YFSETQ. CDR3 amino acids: CASSIGGRELIYEQYF. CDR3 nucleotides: TGCGCCAGCAGCATTGGGGGTCGGGAGCTGATTTACGAGCAGTACTTC.

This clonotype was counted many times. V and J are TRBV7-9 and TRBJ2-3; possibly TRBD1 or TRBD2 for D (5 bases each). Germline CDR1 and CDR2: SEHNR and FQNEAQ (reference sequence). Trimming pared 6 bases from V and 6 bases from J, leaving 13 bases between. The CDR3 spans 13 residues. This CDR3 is CASRTRQLDTQYF. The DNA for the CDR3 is TGTGCCAGCAGAACTAGACAGCTCGATACGCAGTATTTT.

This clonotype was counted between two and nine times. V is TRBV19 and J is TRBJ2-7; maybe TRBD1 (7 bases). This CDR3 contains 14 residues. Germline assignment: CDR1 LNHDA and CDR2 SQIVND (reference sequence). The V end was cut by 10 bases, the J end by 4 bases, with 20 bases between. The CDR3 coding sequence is TGTGCCACCCAACAGCAGGGGGGAGCGTACGAGCAGTACTTC. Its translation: CATQQQGGAYEQYF. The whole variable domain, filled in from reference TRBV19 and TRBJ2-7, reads DGGITQSPKYLFRKEGQNVTLSCEQNLNHDAMYWYRQDPGQGLRLIYYSQIVNDFQKGDIAEGYSVSREKKESFPLTVTSAQKNPTAFYLCATQQQGGAYEQYFGPGTRLTVT.

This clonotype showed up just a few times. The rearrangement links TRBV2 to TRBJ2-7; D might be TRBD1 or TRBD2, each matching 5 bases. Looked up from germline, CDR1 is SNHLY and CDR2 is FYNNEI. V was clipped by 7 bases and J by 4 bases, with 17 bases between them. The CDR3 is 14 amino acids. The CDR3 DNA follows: TGTGCCAGCACCACCAGCCGGGACCGATACGAGCAGTACTTC. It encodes CASTTSRDRYEQYF.